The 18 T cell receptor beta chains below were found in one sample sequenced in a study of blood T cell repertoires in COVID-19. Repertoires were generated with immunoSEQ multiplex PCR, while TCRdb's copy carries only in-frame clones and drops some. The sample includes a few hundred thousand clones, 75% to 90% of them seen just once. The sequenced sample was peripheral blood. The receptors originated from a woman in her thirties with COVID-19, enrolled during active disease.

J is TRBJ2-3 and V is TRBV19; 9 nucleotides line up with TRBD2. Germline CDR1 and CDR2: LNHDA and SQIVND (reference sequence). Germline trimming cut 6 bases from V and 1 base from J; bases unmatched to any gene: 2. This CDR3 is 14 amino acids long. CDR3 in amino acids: CASRWTSGTDTQYF. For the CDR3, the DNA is TGTGCCAGTAGATGGACTAGCGGCACAGATACGCAGTATTTT.

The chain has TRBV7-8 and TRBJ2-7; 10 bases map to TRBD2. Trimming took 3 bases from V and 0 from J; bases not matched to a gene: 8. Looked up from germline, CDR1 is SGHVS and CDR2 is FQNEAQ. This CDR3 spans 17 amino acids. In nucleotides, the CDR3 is TGTGCCAGCAGCTTCTCCCGGACTAGCGGAGACTCCTACGAGCAGTACTTC. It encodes CASSFSRTSGDSYEQYF.

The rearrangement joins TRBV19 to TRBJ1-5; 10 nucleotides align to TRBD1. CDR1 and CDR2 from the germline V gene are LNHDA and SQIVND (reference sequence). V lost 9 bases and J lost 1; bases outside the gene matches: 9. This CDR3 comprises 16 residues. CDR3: CARGDRGLESNQPQHF. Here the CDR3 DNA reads TGTGCCAGAGGCGACAGGGGGCTGGAAAGCAATCAGCCCCAGCATTTT.

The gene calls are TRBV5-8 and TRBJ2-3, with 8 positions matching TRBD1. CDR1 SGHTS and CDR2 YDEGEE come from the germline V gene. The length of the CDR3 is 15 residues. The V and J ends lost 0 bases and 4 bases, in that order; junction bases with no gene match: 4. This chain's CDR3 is CASSLGQGIADTQYF. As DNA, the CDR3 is TGTGCCAGCAGCTTGGGACAGGGGATAGCAGATACGCAGTATTTT.

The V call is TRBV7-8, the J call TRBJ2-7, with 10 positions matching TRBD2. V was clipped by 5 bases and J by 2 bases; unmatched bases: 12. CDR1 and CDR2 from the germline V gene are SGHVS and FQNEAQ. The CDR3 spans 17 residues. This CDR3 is CASSQARTSGLPYEQYF. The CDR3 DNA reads TGTGCCAGCAGCCAGGCTCGGACTAGCGGTCTTCCCTACGAGCAGTACTTC.

The CDR3 coding sequence is TGTGCCAGCAGCGGACGACAGGGCAATCAGCCCCAGCATTTT. Amino acid sequence: CASSGRQGNQPQHF. The chain uses TRBV3-1 (or the pseudogene TRBV3-2) and TRBJ1-5; TRBD1 is a possible D gene (6 bases). This CDR3 spans 14 amino acids. CDR1 and CDR2 (germline): LGHDT, YNNKEL (reference sequence). The V end lost 5 bases, the J end lost 2 bases, and 10 bases lay between the germline ends.

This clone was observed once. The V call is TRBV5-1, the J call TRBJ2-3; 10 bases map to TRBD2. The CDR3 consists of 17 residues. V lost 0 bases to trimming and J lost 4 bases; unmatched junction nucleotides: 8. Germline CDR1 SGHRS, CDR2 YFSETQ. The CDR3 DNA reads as TGCGCCAGCAGCTTGGGACTAGCGGGCCTCGGCGCAGATACGCAGTATTTT. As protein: CASSLGLAGLGADTQYF.

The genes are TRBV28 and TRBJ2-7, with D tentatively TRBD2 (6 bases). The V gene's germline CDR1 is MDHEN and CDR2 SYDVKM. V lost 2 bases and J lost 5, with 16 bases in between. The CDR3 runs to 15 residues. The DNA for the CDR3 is TGTGCCAGCAGTTTACAGGGACTCAAGAGGAACGAGCAGTACTTC. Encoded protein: CASSLQGLKRNEQYF.

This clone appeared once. CDR3 bases: TGTGCCAGTAGTATAGAGCAGGGGAGCTACACTGAAGCTTTCTTT. Translation: CASSIEQGSYTEAFF. This chain joins TRBV19 and TRBJ1-1; maybe TRBD1 (6 bases). The CDR3 has 15 amino acids. Deletions cut 0 bases from V and 3 bases from J, with 11 bases between. From germline, CDR1 is LNHDA and CDR2 SQIVND (reference sequence). The whole variable domain, filled in from reference TRBV19 and TRBJ1-1, reads DGGITQSPKYLFRKEGQNVTLSCEQNLNHDAMYWYRQDPGQGLRLIYYSQIVNDFQKGDIAEGYSVSREKKESFPLTVTSAQKNPTAFYLCASSIEQGSYTEAFFGQGTRLTVV.

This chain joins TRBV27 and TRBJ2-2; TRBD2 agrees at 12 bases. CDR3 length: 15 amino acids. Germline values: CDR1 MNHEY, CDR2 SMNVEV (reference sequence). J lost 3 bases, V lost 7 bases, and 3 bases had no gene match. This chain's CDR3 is CASMRLAGDTGELFF. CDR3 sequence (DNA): TGTGCCAGCATGCGACTAGCGGGAGACACCGGGGAGCTGTTTTTT.

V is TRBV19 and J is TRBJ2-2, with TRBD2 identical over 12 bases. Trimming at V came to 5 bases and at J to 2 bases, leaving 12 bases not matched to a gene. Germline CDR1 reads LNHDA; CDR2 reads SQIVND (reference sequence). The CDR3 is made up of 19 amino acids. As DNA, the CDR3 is TGTGCCAGTAGTTCGCCGGGGGGTGGACTAGCGGGAAACACCGGGGAGCTGTTTTTT. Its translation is CASSSPGGGLAGNTGELFF.

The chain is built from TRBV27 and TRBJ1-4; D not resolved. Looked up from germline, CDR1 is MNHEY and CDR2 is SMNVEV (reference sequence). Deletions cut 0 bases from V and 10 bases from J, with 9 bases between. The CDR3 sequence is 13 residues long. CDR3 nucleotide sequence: TGTGCCAGCAGTTTATCGAACGTCGGAAAACTGTTTTTT. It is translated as CASSLSNVGKLFF.

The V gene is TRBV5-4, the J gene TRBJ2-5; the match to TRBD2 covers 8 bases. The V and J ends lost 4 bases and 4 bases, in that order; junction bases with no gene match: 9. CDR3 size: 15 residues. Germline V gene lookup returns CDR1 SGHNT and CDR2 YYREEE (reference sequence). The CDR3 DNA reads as TGTGCCAGCAGCCCCAGATCGGGAGGGTTAGAGACCCAGTACTTC. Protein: CASSPRSGGLETQYF.

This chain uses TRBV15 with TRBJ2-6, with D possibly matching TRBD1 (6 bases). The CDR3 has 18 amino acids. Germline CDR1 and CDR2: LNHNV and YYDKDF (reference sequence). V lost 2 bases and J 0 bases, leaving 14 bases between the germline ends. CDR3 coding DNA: TGTGCCACCAGCAGAATGGACAGAATAAACTCTGGGGCCAACGTCCTGACTTTC. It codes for CATSRMDRINSGANVLTF.

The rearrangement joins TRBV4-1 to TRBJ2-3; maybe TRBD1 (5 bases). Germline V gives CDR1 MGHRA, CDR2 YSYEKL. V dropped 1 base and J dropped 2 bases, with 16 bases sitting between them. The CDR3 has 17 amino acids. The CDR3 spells CASSQGPPRGFTDTQYF. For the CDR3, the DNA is TGCGCCAGCAGCCAAGGTCCTCCTAGGGGCTTCACAGATACGCAGTATTTT.

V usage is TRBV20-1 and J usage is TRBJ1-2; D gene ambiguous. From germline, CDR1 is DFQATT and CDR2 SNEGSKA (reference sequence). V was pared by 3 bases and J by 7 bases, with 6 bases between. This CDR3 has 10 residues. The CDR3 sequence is CSARYPGYTF. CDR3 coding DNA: TGCAGTGCTAGGTATCCTGGCTACACCTTC.

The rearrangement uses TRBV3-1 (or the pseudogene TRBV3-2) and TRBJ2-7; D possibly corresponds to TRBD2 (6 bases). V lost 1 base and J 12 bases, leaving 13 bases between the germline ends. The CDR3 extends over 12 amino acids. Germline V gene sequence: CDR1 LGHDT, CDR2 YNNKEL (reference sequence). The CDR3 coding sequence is TGTGCCAGCAGCCAAGGCCTCCAGCGGGTGTACTTC. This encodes CASSQGLQRVYF.

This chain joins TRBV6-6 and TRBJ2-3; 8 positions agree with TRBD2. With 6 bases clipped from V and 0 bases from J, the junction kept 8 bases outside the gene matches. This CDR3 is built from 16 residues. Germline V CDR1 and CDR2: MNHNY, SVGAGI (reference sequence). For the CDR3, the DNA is TGTGCCAGCAGCCCCCTGCGGGGGGCGAGCACAGATACGCAGTATTTT. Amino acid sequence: CASSPLRGASTDTQYF.